One and the same sample provided the 22 T cell receptor beta chains below, sequenced in a study of human T cells and chemical hapten exposure. One entry per CDR3 protein, called by TCRdb with MiXCR from the RACE reads. Of some 84,000 distinct CDR3 sequences in the sample, approximately 11% were seen once. Time point reported: patch test 3, about 24 weeks after DPC sensitization. As to treatment: therapeutic diphenylcyclopropenone sensitization with weekly scalp DPC. The sample in question was whole blood, obtained in connection with sensitization to the hapten diphenylcyclopropenone (DPC). The receptor source for this set is a woman between 50 and 59 years old with alopecia areata. Some clones in this sample may be carry-over from other donors' samples.

This clonotype was counted many times. V usage is TRBV5-1 and J usage is TRBJ2-7; TRBD1 matches 8 bases. This CDR3 has 17 residues. With 5 bases clipped from V and 3 bases from J, the junction kept 16 bases outside the gene matches. Germline loops: CDR1 SGHRS, CDR2 YFSETQ. Written as DNA, the CDR3 is TGCGCCAGCAGACCAGATGGCACAGGGGGGAAAAGCTACGAGCAGTACTTC. As protein: CASRPDGTGGKSYEQYF.

The V call is TRBV27, the J call TRBJ2-3; D may be TRBD1 (5 bases). The CDR3 sequence is 16 residues long. Deletions cut 2 bases from V and 2 bases from J, with 14 bases between. Germline V gives CDR1 MNHEY, CDR2 SMNVEV (reference sequence). CDR3 in DNA: TGTGCCAGCAGTTTACGCGCCCCCAGGGTCACAGATACGCAGTATTTT. Translation gives CASSLRAPRVTDTQYF.

The chain is built from TRBV28 and TRBJ2-3, with 11 nucleotides matching TRBD1. CDR1 and CDR2 from the germline V gene are MDHEN and SYDVKM. The CDR3 runs to 16 residues. Germline trimming cut 4 bases from V and 1 base from J; bases unmatched to any gene: 4. CDR3 sequence reads: CASSWDRGSRTDTQYF. CDR3 coding DNA: TGTGCCAGCAGTTGGGACAGGGGGTCCCGCACAGATACGCAGTATTTT.

The chain links TRBV6-5 to TRBJ2-2; no clear D gene. CDR3 length: 16 residues. With 2 bases removed from V and 0 bases from J, the gap between germline ends came to 10 bases. Germline CDR1 is MNHEY and CDR2 is SVGAGI. Here the CDR3 DNA reads TGTGCCAGCAGTTACGGTGCGACACCGAACACCGGGGAGCTGTTTTTT. It translates to CASSYGATPNTGELFF.

The table lists this clonotype with a few counts. V gene TRBV30 combines with J gene TRBJ1-5; the D gene is possibly TRBD1 (5 bases). Trimming pared 5 bases from V and 1 base from J, leaving 9 bases between. Germline-derived CDR1 and CDR2 are GTSNPN and SVGIG (reference sequence). CDR3 length: 13 residues. The CDR3 spells CAWAAGSNQPQHF. The CDR3 DNA sequence: TGTGCCTGGGCCGCAGGGAGCAATCAGCCCCAGCATTTT.

The table lists this clonotype with many counts. This chain links TRBV29-1 with TRBJ1-1, with 8 bases matching TRBD1. The CDR3 has 13 amino acids. Germline loops: CDR1 SQVTM, CDR2 ANQGSEA. Trimming at V came to 7 bases and at J to 2 bases, leaving 6 bases not matched to a gene. The CDR3 DNA sequence: TGCAGCGGAGCGACAGGGGTCAACACTGAAGCTTTCTTT. It specifies CSGATGVNTEAFF.

The table lists this clonotype with many counts. The chain links TRBV5-1 to TRBJ2-5; 8 nucleotides match TRBD1. Trimming cost V 2 bases and J 3 bases; bases outside gene matches: 0. Germline assignment: CDR1 SGHRS and CDR2 YFSETQ. This CDR3 contains 13 residues. The CDR3 is CASSLQGEETQYF. DNA of the CDR3: TGCGCCAGCAGCTTACAGGGGGAAGAGACCCAGTACTTC.

This chain links TRBV7-2 with TRBJ2-7; TRBD2 matches 10 bases. This CDR3 comprises 16 residues. Germline CDR1 is SGHTA and CDR2 is FQGNSA. The V and J ends lost 0 bases and 7 bases, in that order; junction bases with no gene match: 9. CDR3 amino acids: CASSLARAGGPGEQYF. CDR3 sequence (DNA): TGTGCCAGCAGCTTAGCGCGAGCGGGAGGGCCTGGGGAGCAGTACTTC.

This sequence joins TRBV18 and TRBJ1-2; no definite D call. Germline CDR1 is KGHSH and CDR2 is LQKENI. CDR3 length: 14 residues. The V end lost 2 bases, the J end lost 0 bases, and 7 bases lay between the germline ends. In nucleotides, the CDR3 is TGTGCCAGCTCACCAGAGAGCTCTAACTATGGCTACACCTTC. Protein product: CASSPESSNYGYTF.

This clonotype was counted a few times. For the CDR3, the DNA is TGTGCCACCACACCGGGAAACGACAATGAGCAGTTCTTC. Its protein product is CATTPGNDNEQFF. V gene TRBV24-1 combines with J gene TRBJ2-1; D is possibly TRBD2 (5 bases). The CDR3 length is 13 residues. Germline values: CDR1 KGHDR, CDR2 SFDVKD. Trimming shortened V by 8 bases and J by 5 bases, and 12 bases separated the two germline ends.

This clonotype was seen many times. The J gene is TRBJ2-5, the V gene TRBV6-1; D perhaps matches TRBD2 (5 bases). V gave up 1 base and J gave up 7 bases, with 7 bases separating them. CDR1 MNHNS and CDR2 SASEGT come from the germline V gene. This CDR3 is built from 12 residues. This CDR3 is CASSEGGATQYF. The CDR3 DNA follows: TGTGCCAGCAGTGAAGGGGGAGCGACCCAGTACTTC.

This clonotype was seen ten or more times. This chain uses TRBV7-6 with TRBJ2-5, with 13 bases fitting TRBD2. In germline, CDR1 is SGHVS, CDR2 FNYEAQ. The trim removed 5 bases at V and 1 base at J, leaving 10 bases unmatched. This CDR3 has 18 residues. CDR3 nucleotides: TGTGCCAGCAGCCTAAACCCGACTAGCGGGAGGCTCCAAGAGACCCAGTACTTC. It encodes CASSLNPTSGRLQETQYF.

The chain is built from TRBV5-1 and TRBJ2-7; 10 bases align to TRBD2. Per the germline V gene, CDR1 is SGHRS and CDR2 is YFSETQ. V gave up 5 bases and J gave up 0 bases; unmatched junction bases: 5. CDR3 length equals 15 residues. CDR3 bases: TGCGCCAGCAGGAAACTAGCGGGGAGCTCCTACGAGCAGTACTTC. Translating it yields CASRKLAGSSYEQYF.

This clonotype was counted at least ten times. This chain links TRBV2 with TRBJ1-3; D is uncertain. The V end was cut by 7 bases, the J end by 0 bases, with 10 bases between. Germline CDR1 SNHLY, CDR2 FYNNEI. The CDR3 is 14 amino acids. CDR3 in amino acids: CASTYFSSGNTIYF. The CDR3 nucleotides read TGTGCCAGCACCTACTTTAGCTCTGGAAACACCATATATTTT.

This clonotype occurred a few times. The V and J genes are TRBV12-3 or TRBV12-4 and TRBJ1-2; D is unclear. The CDR3 totals 14 residues. V was trimmed by 3 bases and J by 5 bases, leaving 13 bases between them. The CDR3 sequence is CASSLDFGGYGYTF. For the CDR3, the DNA is TGTGCCAGCAGTTTGGACTTCGGAGGGTATGGCTACACCTTC.

This clonotype was seen repeatedly, ten times or more. CDR3 protein: CASSFKGGVQPQHF. As DNA, the CDR3 is TGTGCCAGCAGTTTCAAGGGGGGAGTTCAGCCCCAGCATTTT. The rearrangement joins TRBV12-3 or TRBV12-4 to TRBJ1-5, with TRBD1 as a possible D gene (6 bases). The CDR3 is 14 residues long. V shed 3 bases and J shed 6 bases, with 12 bases lying between them.

This clonotype was counted a few times. The rearrangement links TRBV2 to TRBJ2-1; no reliable D call. Germline V gene data show CDR1 as SNHLY and CDR2 as FYNNEI. The CDR3 sequence is 13 residues long. With 6 bases removed from V and 0 bases from J, the gap between germline ends came to 6 bases. The DNA for the CDR3 is TGTGCCAGCAGGACACGCTCCTACAATGAGCAGTTCTTC. Encoded protein: CASRTRSYNEQFF.

As regards this clonotype: A much larger clone lies a single base off, so this may be a read error. The V gene is TRBV11-2, the J gene TRBJ2-1, with D possibly called TRBD1 or TRBD2 (6 bases each). The ends were cut back, 1 base at V and 7 bases at J, with 14 bases in the middle. Germline values: CDR1 SGHAT, CDR2 FQNNGV. This CDR3 region has 15 residues. DNA for the CDR3: TGTGCCAGCAGCTTAGCGGCGGGACACCCAAATGAGCAGTTCTTC. Translated, it gives CASSLAAGHPNEQFF.

DNA of the CDR3: TGTGCCAGCAGCGGACAAAAGAACACTGAAGCTTTCTTT. Its protein product is CASSGQKNTEAFF. The genes are TRBV6-6 and TRBJ1-1, with D possibly TRBD1 on 5 matching bases. Trimming took 6 bases from V and 1 from J, leaving 9 bases between them. CDR1 is MNHNY and CDR2 is SVGAGI in the germline V gene (reference sequence). CDR3 size: 13 residues.

This clonotype appeared a few times. The rearrangement uses TRBV11-2 and TRBJ1-5; D perhaps matches TRBD1 (6 bases). Germline V gene data show CDR1 as SGHAT and CDR2 as FQNNGV. The CDR3 has 13 amino acids. V was clipped by 4 bases and J by 4 bases, with 8 bases between them. CDR3 coding DNA: TGTGCCAGCAGCTCCGGACAGAATCAGCCCCAGCATTTT. Translating it yields CASSSGQNQPQHF.

At least ten counts were recorded for this clonotype. The chain couples TRBV7-2 to TRBJ2-3; a possible D gene is TRBD2 (5 bases). The length of the CDR3 is 15 residues. The V end lost 1 base, the J end lost 1 base, and 9 bases lay between the germline ends. Germline assignment: CDR1 SGHTA and CDR2 FQGNSA. This CDR3 reads CASSLGELRTDTQYF. CDR3 in DNA: TGTGCCAGCAGCTTAGGGGAGTTGCGCACAGATACGCAGTATTTT.

This clonotype was found many times. The chain combines TRBV11-3 with TRBJ2-1; 9 bases agree with TRBD1. Germline values: CDR1 SGHNT, CDR2 YENEEA. V dropped 4 bases and J dropped 1; count of bases not matched to a gene: 2. The CDR3 runs to 15 residues. This CDR3 is CASSSGQGSYNEQFF. CDR3 bases: TGTGCCAGCAGCTCCGGACAGGGGTCCTACAATGAGCAGTTCTTC. Full variable domain (remainder filled in from reference TRBV11-3 and TRBJ2-1): EAGVVQSPRYKIIEKKQPVAFWCNPISGHNTLYWYLQNLGQGPELLIRYENEEAVDDSQLPKDRFSAERLKGVDSTLKIQPAELGDSAVYLCASSSGQGSYNEQFFGPGTRLTVL.